This TCR beta chain stems from a study of blood T cell repertoires in COVID-19. Overall study context: Nucleic acid was either cDNA or gDNA, and it came from T cells, B-cell-depleted T cells, or PBMCs.

In the authors' workflow: For nucleated cells, counts were estimated from reference gene primer amplification. Only in-frame clones appear in the TCRdb table, and some are missing; sequencing was by immunoSEQ multiplex PCR. V and J calls and clone size come straight from that table; D and trimming were deduced from the DNA. The sample has about 250,000 clones, 70% to 90% seen once. This CDR3 contains 13 residues. Trimming left V 5 bases short and J 10 bases short, with 12 bases between. Sequenced sample: peripheral blood. The sequence was obtained from a man between 18 and 29 years old with active or convalescent COVID-19. The J gene is TRBJ1-6, the V gene TRBV12-3 or TRBV12-4; no clear D gene. The CDR3 DNA is TGTGCCAGCAGTCGACGGGGTGGATCACCCCTCCACTTT. Translation: CASSRRGGSPLHF.